The 12 T cell receptor beta chains in this list originate from one sample, sequenced in a study of blood T cells in healthy people across ages. The authors ran a second PCR of about 6 to 11 cycles using a sample-barcoded 5' primer and a J-beta primer mix. TCRdb passed the 5' RACE reads through MiXCR, listing each CDR3 protein once. The sample holds about 690,000 distinct CDR3 sequences, approximately 40% seen once. The specimen sequenced was blood. These receptor sequences come from a man of 80 years or more in good health.

J is TRBJ2-3 and V is TRBV25-1; D unresolved. The length of the CDR3 is 12 residues. The germline V gene has CDR1 MGHDK and CDR2 SYGVNS. The ends were cut back, 2 bases at V and 8 bases at J, with 8 bases in the middle. The CDR3 coding sequence is TGTGCCAGCAGTGAAAACAGTGGTACGCAGTATTTT. Translated: CASSENSGTQYF. The variable domain in full, with the rest retrieved from reference TRBV25-1 and TRBJ2-3, is EADIYQTPRYLVIGTGKKITLECSQTMGHDKMYWYQQDPGMELHLIHYSYGVNSTEKGDLSSESTVSRIRTEHFPLTLESARPSHTSQYLCASSENSGTQYFGPGTRLTVL.

There are a few counts of this clonotype. The gene calls are TRBV28 and TRBJ2-7, with 7 bases matching TRBD1. Germline CDR1 is MDHEN and CDR2 is SYDVKM. The CDR3 contains 13 residues. The V gene end was trimmed by 9 bases and the J gene end by 2 bases; junction bases not matched to a gene: 7. This CDR3 reads CASSGTVTYEQYF. In DNA form, the CDR3 reads TGTGCCAGTTCCGGGACAGTGACCTACGAGCAGTACTTC. The full variable domain, in which reference TRBV28 and TRBJ2-7 provide the parts outside the CDR3, is DVKVTQSSRYLVKRTGEKVFLECVQDMDHENMFWYRQDPGLGLRLIYFSYDVKMKEKGDIPEGYSVSREKKERFSLILESASTNQTSMYLCASSGTVTYEQYFGPGTRLTVT.

Concerning this clonotype itself: One end of the junction is discordant with germline, which a read error may explain. J is TRBJ2-3 and V is TRBV10-3; 7 bases are a match to TRBD2. From germline, CDR1 is ENHRY and CDR2 SYGVKD. There are 15 residues in the CDR3. The CDR3 reads CAIRGREEITDTRYF. The CDR3 DNA sequence: TGTGCCATCCGAGGTCGGGAGGAGATCACAGATACGCGGTATTTT.

The V gene is TRBV12-3 or TRBV12-4, the J gene TRBJ2-6; D not resolved. The CDR3 runs 16 residues. V was clipped by 5 bases and J by 0 bases, with 11 bases between them. The CDR3, as DNA: TGTGCCAGCAGTGGACGGATTCACTCTGGGGCCAACGTCCTGACTTTC. Translated: CASSGRIHSGANVLTF.

The chain joins TRBV7-2 to TRBJ2-4, with D uncertain. CDR3 length: 14 residues. Looked up from germline, CDR1 is SGHTA and CDR2 is FQGNSA. The V gene lost 5 bases and the J gene lost 3 bases, with 11 bases spanning the gap. The chain's CDR3 is CASSVWWDKNIQYF. In DNA, the CDR3 is TGTGCCAGCAGCGTTTGGTGGGACAAAAACATTCAGTACTTC. The full variable domain, in which reference TRBV7-2 and TRBJ2-4 provide the parts outside the CDR3, is GAGVSQSPSNKVTEKGKDVELRCDPISGHTALYWYRQSLGQGLEFLIYFQGNSAPDKSGLPSDRFSAERTGGSVSTLTIQRTQQEDSAVYLCASSVWWDKNIQYFGAGTRLSVL.

This clonotype was seen a few times. The chain links TRBV29-1 to TRBJ2-5; 8 nucleotides match TRBD2. Losses at the gene ends were 1 base for V and 4 bases for J; bases not matched to a gene: 8. The CDR3 consists of 15 residues. Germline V gene sequence: CDR1 SQVTM, CDR2 ANQGSEA. CDR3 sequence reads: CSVEVVTSGLETQYF. CDR3 sequence (DNA): TGCAGCGTTGAAGTAGTTACTAGCGGCTTAGAGACCCAGTACTTC.

In nucleotides, the CDR3 is TGTGCCAGCAGTTACTCACGGTATGGCTACACCTTC. It codes for CASSYSRYGYTF. J is TRBJ1-2 and V is TRBV6-2 or TRBV6-3; D is unclear. Germline V CDR1 and CDR2: MNHEY, SVGEGT. V was clipped by 0 bases and J by 5 bases, with 4 bases between them. The CDR3 is 12 residues long.

This clonotype showed up just a few times. One junction end does not reproduce the germline sequence, and a read error may be involved. This chain joins TRBV5-1 and TRBJ1-4; D gene unclear. From germline, CDR1 is SGHRS and CDR2 YFSETQ. The CDR3 contains 14 residues. The CDR3 nucleotides are TGCGCCAGCAGATTGGGAGTTTCTAATGAAAAACTGTTTTTT. Residues: CASRLGVSNEKLFF.

This clonotype has a single count. Sequence at one end of the junction differs from germline and may be a read error. The V gene is TRBV14, the J gene TRBJ1-2; D is unresolved. Germline assignment: CDR1 SGHDN and CDR2 FVKESK. This CDR3 is 14 amino acids long. The CDR3 loop is CAGSQDNGNYGYTF. The CDR3 DNA follows: TGTGCCGGCAGCCAAGATAACGGGAACTATGGCTACACCTTC.

This clonotype has more than one count but fewer than ten. The chain links TRBV5-1 to TRBJ2-6; 11 positions match TRBD2. Germline V gene lookup returns CDR1 SGHRS and CDR2 YFSETQ. The CDR3 extends over 21 amino acids. V shed 5 bases and J 0 bases; nucleotides not matched to a gene: 16. CDR3 residues: CASRHLAGGRGEHSGANVLTF. Here the CDR3 DNA reads TGCGCCAGCAGACACCTAGCGGGAGGCCGAGGTGAACACTCTGGGGCCAACGTCCTGACTTTC.

The chain combines TRBV10-3 with TRBJ1-3; TRBD1 is a possible D gene (5 bases). Germline CDR1 is ENHRY and CDR2 is SYGVKD. The CDR3 runs 14 residues. V lost 6 bases and J lost 0, with 9 bases in between. The CDR3 spells CAIRGGSSGNTIYF. CDR3 nucleotide sequence: TGTGCCATCAGGGGGGGAAGCTCTGGAAACACCATATATTTT.

This clonotype was picked up many times. The V and J genes are TRBV20-1 and TRBJ2-1; D is unclear. The J call may be wrong; the DNA end is better matched by TRBJ2-7. The CDR3 runs to 15 residues. CDR1 is DFQATT, CDR2 SNEGSKA, per germline (reference sequence). The DNA for the CDR3 is TGCAGTGCTAGATCAGGCTGGGCTTCCTACAATGAGCAGTACTTC. Amino acids: CSARSGWASYNEQYF.